The 17 T cell receptor beta chains below were found in one sample sequenced in a study of T cell repertoires in cytomegalovirus infection. These receptors lack a known antigen. TCRdb recomputed calls from the reads with MiXCR, one row per CDR3 protein. Found here are some 900,000 distinct CDR3 sequences, approximately 29% of them singletons; the top ten hold around 12%. The specimen comprised cultured CD8+ T cells from PBMCs, sampled from culture after CMV antigen stimulation. The source is a human donor in good health (CMV status not recorded). Some clones in this sample may be carry-over from other donors' samples.

The V and J genes are TRBV12-3 or TRBV12-4 and TRBJ2-5; the D gene is possibly TRBD1 (8 bases). V was cut by 5 bases and J by 5 bases, with 24 bases left in between. This CDR3 is 17 amino acids long. The CDR3 DNA follows: TGTGCCAGCAGTCCTCCTTTCAAAACAGGGGGGGTTGAGACCCAGTACTTC. Translating it yields CASSPPFKTGGVETQYF.

The chain joins TRBV9 to TRBJ2-2, with TRBD2 matching over 9 bases. Germline V lookup: CDR1 SGDLS, CDR2 YYNGEE. V shed 0 bases and J 3 bases; nucleotides not matched to a gene: 6. The CDR3 runs 17 residues. Written as DNA, the CDR3 is TGTGCCAGCAGCGTAGCCAGCGGGGGGATCGACACCGGGGAGCTGTTTTTT. This codes for CASSVASGGIDTGELFF.

Here the CDR3 DNA reads TGCAGCGTTGACGTCTCGGGACAACTTCTTAGGGAGTCCTACAATGAGCAGTTCTTC. As protein: CSVDVSGQLLRESYNEQFF. J is TRBJ2-1 and V is TRBV29-1; tentative D call: TRBD1 (6 bases). The CDR3 totals 19 residues. V was clipped by 3 bases and J by 1 base, with 25 bases between them. The germline gives CDR1 SQVTM, CDR2 ANQGSEA.

The table lists this clonotype with many counts. The chain combines TRBV7-8 with TRBJ1-1; TRBD1 is a possible D gene (6 bases). Germline CDR1 is SGHVS and CDR2 is FQNEAQ. The CDR3 runs 15 residues. V was pared by 4 bases and J by 11 bases, with 23 bases between. The CDR3 region is CASSSFPEYRDWAFF. The CDR3 DNA sequence: TGTGCCAGCAGCTCCTTTCCTGAATACAGGGACTGGGCTTTCTTT. The variable domain in full, with the rest retrieved from reference TRBV7-8 and TRBJ1-1, is GAGVSQSPRYKVAKRGQDVALRCDPISGHVSLFWYQQALGQGPEFLTYFQNEAQLDKSGLPSDRFFAERPEGSVSTLKIQRTQQEDSAVYLCASSSFPEYRDWAFFGQGTRLTVV.

This clonotype has just a few counts. This chain links TRBV7-9 with TRBJ1-1; a possible D gene is TRBD1 (6 bases). V was clipped by 1 base and J by 11 bases, with 11 bases between them. The germline gives CDR1 SEHNR, CDR2 FQNEAQ (reference sequence). The CDR3 spans 12 residues. The CDR3 reads CASSLDRGLAFF. In DNA form, the CDR3 reads TGTGCCAGCAGCTTAGATCGGGGGCTGGCTTTCTTT.

V is TRBV7-2 and J is TRBJ2-5, with TRBD2 matching 8 bases. This CDR3 is 14 amino acids long. J gave up 4 bases and V 7 bases, and 8 bases lay outside the gene matches. Germline CDR1 and CDR2: SGHTA and FQGNSA. The CDR3 loop is CASNQSGGGETQYF. The DNA for the CDR3 is TGTGCCAGCAACCAAAGCGGGGGTGGAGAGACCCAGTACTTC.

There are many counts of this clonotype. The chain's CDR3 is CASSSTGRDEQFF. CDR3 DNA: TGTGCCAGCAGCTCCACAGGGCGCGATGAGCAGTTCTTC. The chain has TRBV7-2 and TRBJ2-1; D may be TRBD1 (6 bases). V lost 4 bases and J 8 bases, leaving 12 bases between the germline ends. The CDR3 totals 13 residues. Germline assignment: CDR1 SGHTA and CDR2 FQGNSA.

The chain carries TRBV7-2 and TRBJ1-2; D is undetermined. V lost 1 base, J lost 8 bases, and 8 bases lay in between. The CDR3 is 12 amino acids. From germline, CDR1 is SGHTA and CDR2 FQGNSA. The CDR3 region has the DNA TGTGCCAGCAGCTTAGTCAAAGCCGGCTACACCTTC. It encodes CASSLVKAGYTF.

This clonotype was detected a few times. This sequence joins TRBV5-1 and TRBJ1-1, with TRBD1 as a possible D gene (6 bases). Trimming pared 4 bases from V and 7 bases from J, leaving 20 bases between. This CDR3 contains 15 residues. CDR1 is SGHRS and CDR2 is YFSETQ in the germline V gene. The CDR3 reads CASSTWMGGSIEAFF. In DNA, the CDR3 is TGCGCCAGCAGCACTTGGATGGGGGGCTCTATTGAAGCTTTCTTT.

The table lists this clonotype with a few counts. The chain employs TRBV12-3 or TRBV12-4 and TRBJ2-6; 7 bases match TRBD1. The CDR3 covers 16 residues. V gave up 6 bases and J gave up 4 bases; unmatched junction bases: 9. The CDR3 is CASRGGTGAGANVLTF. CDR3 coding DNA: TGTGCCAGCAGGGGCGGTACAGGGGCCGGGGCCAACGTCCTGACTTTC.

The chain has TRBV12-3 or TRBV12-4 and TRBJ2-1; D ambiguous. The CDR3 spans 15 residues. The V and J ends lost 3 bases and 6 bases respectively, with 15 bases between them. CDR3 residues: CASSFLSKRGNEQFF. The DNA for the CDR3 is TGTGCCAGCAGTTTTCTGAGCAAACGTGGCAATGAGCAGTTCTTC.

This sequence joins TRBV5-8 and TRBJ2-2, with D perhaps matching TRBD1 (6 bases). CDR3 length: 15 residues. V was cut by 6 bases and J by 8 bases, with 20 bases left in between. From germline, CDR1 is SGHTS and CDR2 YDEGEE. CDR3: CASTLLEGGPGELFF. CDR3 bases: TGTGCCAGCACCCTACTCGAAGGGGGACCGGGGGAGCTGTTTTTT.

The gene calls are TRBV27 and TRBJ1-5; 9 nucleotides line up with TRBD1. Germline CDR1 reads MNHEY; CDR2 reads SMNVEV (reference sequence). The ends lost 3 bases at V and 3 bases at J; junction bases unmatched: 3. The CDR3 is 15 amino acids. CDR3 bases: TGTGCCAGCAGTTTCCGGGACAGGGCCAATCAGCCCCAGCATTTT. It codes for CASSFRDRANQPQHF.

The V and J genes are TRBV4-1 and TRBJ2-5; D ambiguous. The CDR3 extends over 13 amino acids. With 0 bases removed from V and 9 bases from J, the gap between germline ends came to 11 bases. The germline V gene has CDR1 MGHRA and CDR2 YSYEKL. CDR3 sequence reads: CASSQEEDRPQYF. DNA for the CDR3: TGCGCCAGCAGCCAAGAAGAGGATCGCCCCCAGTACTTC.

This clonotype was observed a single time. The chain recombines TRBV4-1 with TRBJ1-1; maybe TRBD1 (5 bases). V lost 4 bases to trimming and J lost 0 bases, with 15 bases between them. Germline values: CDR1 MGHRA, CDR2 YSYEKL. The CDR3 is made up of 16 amino acids. The CDR3 loop is CASSPTDHFVNTEAFF. The CDR3 DNA reads TGCGCCAGCAGCCCGACAGACCACTTTGTGAACACTGAAGCTTTCTTT.

V usage is TRBV2 and J usage is TRBJ2-5; weak D call: TRBD2 (5 bases). From germline, CDR1 is SNHLY and CDR2 FYNNEI. The germline V and J ends were trimmed by 11 bases and 7 bases, with 14 bases remaining between them. The CDR3 spans 11 residues. CDR3 bases: TGTGCCTGTCATAGTCGGGGGACCCAGTACTTC. Translated: CACHSRGTQYF. The full variable domain, in which reference TRBV2 and TRBJ2-5 provide the parts outside the CDR3, is EPEVTQTPSHQVTQMGQEVILRCVPISNHLYFYWYRQILGQKVEFLVSFYNNEISEKSEIFDDQFSVERPDGSNFTLKIRSTKLEDSAMYFCACHSRGTQYFGPGTRLLVL.

This clonotype was found a few times. The chain carries TRBV5-1 and TRBJ1-1, with D unclear. Germline V gene data show CDR1 as SGHRS and CDR2 as YFSETQ. The V and J ends lost 0 bases and 0 bases respectively, with 12 bases between them. There are 16 residues in the CDR3. The CDR3 DNA reads as TGCGCCAGCAGCTTGGGTTGGGGTGGATTGAACACTGAAGCTTTCTTT. It encodes CASSLGWGGLNTEAFF.